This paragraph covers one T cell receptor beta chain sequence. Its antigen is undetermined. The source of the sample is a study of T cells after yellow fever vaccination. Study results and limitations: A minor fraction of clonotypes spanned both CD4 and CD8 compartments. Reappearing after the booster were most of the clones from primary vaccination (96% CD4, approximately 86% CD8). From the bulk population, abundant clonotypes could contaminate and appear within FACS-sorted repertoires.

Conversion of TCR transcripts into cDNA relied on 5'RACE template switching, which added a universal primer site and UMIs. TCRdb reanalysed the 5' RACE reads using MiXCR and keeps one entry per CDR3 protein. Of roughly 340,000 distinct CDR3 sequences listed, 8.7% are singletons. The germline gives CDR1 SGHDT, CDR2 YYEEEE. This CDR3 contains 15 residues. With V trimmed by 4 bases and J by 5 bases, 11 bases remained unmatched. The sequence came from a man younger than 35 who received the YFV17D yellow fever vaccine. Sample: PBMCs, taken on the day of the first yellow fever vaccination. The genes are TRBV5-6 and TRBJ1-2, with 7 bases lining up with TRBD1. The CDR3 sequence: CASSPSLGTEYGYTF. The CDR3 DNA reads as TGTGCCAGCAGCCCAAGCTTGGGGACAGAATATGGCTACACCTTC.